This T cell receptor beta chain emerged from a study of blood T cell repertoires in COVID-19 (dated by TCRdb to 2020 to 2021). Notes on the research overall: Collaborator samples came from the United States, Italy and Spain and covered acute and convalescent phases of COVID-19. The material from the prospective study consisted of cDNA or gDNA derived from T cells, B-cell-depleted T cells, or PBMCs. HLA class I and class II types, where available, came from metadata supplied by the sample provider rather than from assay-based typing. The repertoires were released in a freely available public database intended as a resource for research on the immune response to SARS-CoV-2. The samples were drawn from two sources: the first 160 participants of the ongoing ImmuneRACE study, and 1,000 to 1,500 subjects contributed by 6 global collaborators. A de-identified subject ID, COVID-19 status, age in years and sex were almost always included in the sample metadata. Subjects who had been exposed to COVID-19, were actively infected with it, or had recovered from it provided the deeply sampled blood TCRbeta repertoires that made up the dataset.

Whole blood was collected in K2EDTA tubes by collaborating institutions according to the institutions' own protocols. Collaborator samples were shipped for TCRbeta analysis as frozen whole blood, isolated PBMCs, or DNA extracted from either sample type. The immunoSEQ Assay, a bias-controlled multiplex PCR, was used to amplify TCRbeta CDR3 regions from genomic DNA. The study's own analysis went as follows. The number of nucleated cells in each sample was estimated from the amplification of reference gene primers within the assay. To quantify the absolute abundance of each unique TCRbeta CDR3 rearrangement, sequence reads were collapsed and filtered. For each sample, productive Simpson clonality was calculated by taking the square root of Simpson's diversity index across productive rearrangements. TCRdb carries this immuneACCESS record with in-frame sequences only. Its versions omit some clonotypes, under half of them owing to an unresolved V gene in the studies checked, with the rest unexplained. V, J and clone size reflect that table, while D and trimming were determined from the DNA. The table for this sample lists approximately 190,000 clones; around 83% of them were counted only once. The ten largest clones represent about 6% of the sample.

Paper-wide results and their limitations: The quantity of clinical and demographic metadata differed by source and by participant and was supplied without curation.

As concerns this clone: Its binding antigen is unknown. Base qualities were left out, and no much larger clone turns up one base away.

This receptor was taken from a woman between 40 and 50 years old with acute or convalescent COVID-19. The sample comprised peripheral blood.

The DNA sequence follows: TGTGCCAGCAGGGACAGGGTGAACACTGAAGCTTTCTTT. This encodes CASRDRVNTEAFF. The sequence is built from TRBV3-1 (or the pseudogene TRBV3-2) and TRBJ1-1; a stretch of 8 junction bases matches TRBD1. Taken from cysteine to phenylalanine, the CDR3 has 13 residues. CDR3 DNA only is kept here, 39 bases in frame from base 1. From the germline V gene (reference sequence), CDR1 is LGHDT and CDR2 is YNNKEL. V is cut back by 6 bases and J by 0 bases, with 0 bases in the junction unmatched.